Listed here are 25 T cell receptor beta chains from one sample, sequenced in a study of cytomegalovirus exposure and HLA in healthy donors (dated 2017 in TCRdb). The method behind the library was the immunoSEQ multiplex PCR assay. For the multiplex PCR, a mixture combining 60 forward primers for TCR Vbeta segments and 13 reverse primers for TCR Jbeta segments was used. This is the immuneACCESS table as TCRdb keeps it, with only in-frame sequences that have V and J called. A part of the clones is gone; compared with another copy, unresolved V genes explain less than half, and the rest is unexplained. Recorded for this sample are 30,000 to 35,000 clones; roughly 67% of them occurred a single time. About a tenth of the sample comes from the top ten. The source material was PBMCs. Receptor source: a man in his forties in good health and CMV-seropositive.

This clone was found a few times. The chain has TRBV7-8 and TRBJ1-1; unclear D gene. The CDR3 spans 15 residues. V was clipped by 1 base and J by 1 base, with 10 bases between them. Germline CDR1 and CDR2: SGHVS and FQNEAQ. CDR3 sequence (DNA): TGTGCCAGCAGCTTAGTGGCCAGTGGGAACACTGAAGCTTTCTTT. Translating gives CASSLVASGNTEAFF. Using reference TRBV7-8 and TRBJ1-1 for the parts outside the CDR3, the full variable domain is GAGVSQSPRYKVAKRGQDVALRCDPISGHVSLFWYQQALGQGPEFLTYFQNEAQLDKSGLPSDRFFAERPEGSVSTLKIQRTQQEDSAVYLCASSLVASGNTEAFFGQGTRLTVV.

About this clone: The germline gene is not matched at one end of the junction; a read error may be the cause. The chain employs TRBV18 and TRBJ1-2; TRBD1 might be the D (6 bases). From germline, CDR1 is KGHSH and CDR2 LQKENI. CDR3 size: 15 residues. The CDR3 protein is CASSPVDRKNYGYTF. The CDR3 region has the DNA TGTGCCAGCTCACCGGTAGACAGGAAGAACTACGGCTACACCTTC. The entire variable domain, with the rest obtained from reference TRBV18 and TRBJ1-2, is as follows: NAGVMQNPRHLVRRRGQEARLRCSPMKGHSHVYWYRQLPEEGLKFMVYLQKENIIDESGMPKERFSAEFPKEGPSILRIQQVVRGDSAAYFCASSPVDRKNYGYTFGSGTRLTVV.

This clone has only a few counts. The chain couples TRBV7-9 to TRBJ2-2; TRBD2 matches 9 bases. In germline, CDR1 is SEHNR, CDR2 FQNEAQ (reference sequence). The CDR3 loop spans 15 amino acids. Trimming took 2 bases from V and 6 from J; bases not matched to a gene: 4. CDR3 residues: CASSLQLAGSGELFF. The DNA for the CDR3 is TGTGCCAGCAGCTTACAACTAGCGGGCTCCGGGGAGCTGTTTTTT.

Worth noting for this clone: Its ends do not fully match the called genes, so a read error is possible. The sample has other DNA sequences that encode this CDR3 too. The chain carries TRBV5-1 and TRBJ2-1, with TRBD1 identical over 10 bases. The CDR3 has 15 residues. Germline loops: CDR1 SGHRS, CDR2 YFSETQ. CDR3 nucleotides: TGTGCCAGCAGCTTGGGACAGGGGTATGTCAATGAGCAGTTCTTC. Translating it yields CASSLGQGYVNEQFF.

J is TRBJ1-1 and V is TRBV5-5, with TRBD1 matching over 7 bases. In germline, CDR1 is SGHKS, CDR2 YYEKEE (reference sequence). The V gene end was trimmed by 3 bases and the J gene end by 1 base; junction bases not matched to a gene: 6. The CDR3 consists of 15 residues. CDR3 loop: CASSSGGQSNTEAFF. In nucleotides, the CDR3 is TGTGCCAGCAGCTCAGGGGGACAGTCGAACACTGAAGCTTTCTTT.

The chain joins TRBV9 to TRBJ1-4, with a weak D call TRBD1 (5 bases). The CDR3 is made up of 15 amino acids. The V and J ends lost 4 bases and 7 bases respectively, with 17 bases between them. The germline gives CDR1 SGDLS, CDR2 YYNGEE. CDR3 in DNA: TGTGCCAGCAGCCCTATCGGGGGGGGAAGTGAAAAACTGTTTTTT. Its protein is CASSPIGGGSEKLFF.

The chain employs TRBV19 and TRBJ1-5, with TRBD1 identical over 8 bases. With V trimmed by 3 bases and J by 2 bases, 6 bases remained unmatched. The CDR3 is made up of 16 amino acids. The germline V gene encodes CDR1 LNHDA and CDR2 SQIVND (reference sequence). The CDR3 loop reads CASSIGRGRGNQPQHF. CDR3 bases: TGTGCCAGTAGTATCGGCAGGGGGCGAGGCAATCAGCCCCAGCATTTT.

The chain combines TRBV19 with TRBJ2-4, with D maybe TRBD1 (6 bases). V was pared by 9 bases and J by 0 bases, with 18 bases between. This CDR3 is built from 16 residues. Germline values: CDR1 LNHDA, CDR2 SQIVND (reference sequence). The CDR3 nucleotides read TGTGCCAGCAGGTTAACAGGGATAATAGCCAAAAACATTCAGTACTTC. Residues: CASRLTGIIAKNIQYF.

This sequence joins TRBV7-2 and TRBJ2-7; 7 positions agree with TRBD2. V lost 5 bases and J lost 4; bases outside the gene matches: 11. The CDR3 spans 15 residues. Looked up from germline, CDR1 is SGHTA and CDR2 is FQGNSA. The CDR3 DNA is TGTGCCAGCAGCGCGGGACTCGGGGAGGGGTACGAGCAGTACTTC. Translation: CASSAGLGEGYEQYF.

The rearrangement joins TRBV5-4 to TRBJ1-2; TRBD1 matches at 9 bases. The trim removed 4 bases at V and 5 bases at J, leaving 15 bases unmatched. This CDR3 spans 17 amino acids. Germline-derived CDR1 and CDR2 are SGHNT and YYREEE (reference sequence). The CDR3 sequence is CASSNPGQGSPLYGYTF. CDR3 DNA sequence: TGTGCCAGCAGCAACCCGGGACAGGGCTCTCCCCTTTATGGCTACACCTTC.

The chain uses TRBV7-9 and TRBJ2-2, with 10 bases identical to TRBD2. The germline V gene has CDR1 SEHNR and CDR2 FQNEAQ (reference sequence). This CDR3 comprises 16 residues. Germline trimming cut 5 bases from V and 7 bases from J; bases unmatched to any gene: 10. CDR3 nucleotide sequence: TGTGCCAGCAGCCCCAGCGGGGGGGCCGGTGGCGGGGAGCTGTTTTTT. Protein product: CASSPSGGAGGGELFF.

The chain couples TRBV5-6 to TRBJ2-2; D is uncertain. Trimming took off 4 bases at V and 6 bases at J, with 13 bases between the two ends. The CDR3 loop spans 14 amino acids. The germline CDR1 and CDR2 sequences are SGHDT and YYEEEE. The CDR3 reads CASSPPLRPGELFF. The DNA of the CDR3 is TGTGCCAGCAGCCCCCCCCTACGTCCCGGGGAGCTGTTTTTT.

J is TRBJ1-2 and V is TRBV7-8; 7 bases are shared with TRBD1. Germline V gives CDR1 SGHVS, CDR2 FQNEAQ. V trimming: 5 bases; J trimming: 10 bases; junction bases outside the gene matches: 13. The CDR3 extends over 14 amino acids. This chain's CDR3 is CASSPGTAYSIYTF. CDR3 nucleotides: TGTGCCAGCAGCCCGGGGACAGCTTATAGTATCTACACCTTC.

This clone was observed a handful of times. This rearrangement joins TRBV2 to TRBJ1-5; TRBD1 agrees at 9 bases. Unmatched junction bases numbered 5, after V lost 5 bases and J lost 3 bases. CDR1 is SNHLY and CDR2 is FYNNEI in the germline V gene. The CDR3 contains 15 residues. The CDR3 loop is CASSPTGGINQPQHF. The CDR3 coding sequence is TGTGCCAGCAGTCCGACAGGGGGAATCAATCAGCCCCAGCATTTT.

This clone was counted only a few times. The chain recombines TRBV5-6 with TRBJ2-7; 8 bases match TRBD1. The germline V gene has CDR1 SGHDT and CDR2 YYEEEE. The CDR3 runs to 15 residues. Germline trimming cut 3 bases from V and 4 bases from J; bases unmatched to any gene: 9. DNA for the CDR3: TGTGCCAGCAGCTGGGGGACAGGCGGGACATACGAGCAGTACTTC. Protein sequence: CASSWGTGGTYEQYF.

This sequence joins TRBV7-2 and TRBJ1-1; 11 nucleotides match TRBD1. The CDR3 loop spans 14 amino acids. Germline CDR1 reads SGHTA; CDR2 reads FQGNSA. After removal of 5 bases from V and 11 bases from J, the junction contained 10 bases not matched to a gene. For the CDR3, the DNA is TGTGCCAGCAGCGGACGGGACAGGGGGTGGGGTGCTTTCTTT. The encoded protein is CASSGRDRGWGAFF.

The rearrangement links TRBV7-8 to TRBJ2-1; D gene uncertain. The CDR3 spans 13 residues. The V and J ends lost 1 base and 7 bases respectively, with 8 bases between them. Looked up from germline, CDR1 is SGHVS and CDR2 is FQNEAQ. CDR3 residues: CASSLGTLNEQFF. The CDR3 DNA reads as TGTGCCAGCAGCTTAGGCACCCTAAATGAGCAGTTCTTC.

The chain recombines TRBV7-2 with TRBJ2-2, with D possibly matching TRBD2 (6 bases). The V gene lost 5 bases and the J gene lost 8 bases, with 15 bases spanning the gap. The CDR3 spans 14 residues. From germline, CDR1 is SGHTA and CDR2 FQGNSA. In DNA, the CDR3 is TGTGCCAGCAGCCTCTCTCGGGAGCAAGGGGAGCTGTTTTTT. Amino acids: CASSLSREQGELFF.

A few counts support this clone. The chain joins TRBV5-1 to TRBJ1-5; 7 positions agree with TRBD1. The V segment lost 4 bases and the J segment 4 bases; nucleotides outside the gene matches: 5. There are 14 residues in the CDR3. From germline, CDR1 is SGHRS and CDR2 YFSETQ. The CDR3 sequence is CASSPTGVNQPQHF. CDR3 DNA: TGCGCCAGCAGCCCCACAGGGGTGAATCAGCCCCAGCATTTT.

The chain recombines TRBV28 with TRBJ2-5, with 7 bases aligning to TRBD1. CDR3 length: 12 residues. Trimming removed 6 bases from V and 3 bases from J; junction bases left unmatched: 1. Per the germline V gene, CDR1 is MDHEN and CDR2 is SYDVKM. For the CDR3, the DNA is TGTGCCAGCAGGGGACAGAAAGAGACCCAGTACTTC. Encoded protein: CASRGQKETQYF.

The V and J genes are TRBV4-1 and TRBJ1-6, with 10 bases matching TRBD1. The CDR3 contains 17 residues. Germline values: CDR1 MGHRA, CDR2 YSYEKL. Germline trimming cut 0 bases from V and 10 bases from J; bases unmatched to any gene: 9. The CDR3 coding sequence is TGCGCCAGCAGCCAAGATTCACCGGGACAGGGGAGCTCACCCCTCCACTTT. Protein: CASSQDSPGQGSSPLHF.

This chain joins TRBV28 and TRBJ2-5, with 15 bases that match TRBD2. Unmatched junction bases numbered 5, after V lost 10 bases and J lost 5 bases. From germline, CDR1 is MDHEN and CDR2 SYDVKM. This CDR3 has 14 amino acids. Here the CDR3 reads CATGTSGGQETQYF. Here the CDR3 DNA reads TGTGCCACCGGGACTAGCGGGGGGCAGGAGACCCAGTACTTC.

The chain recombines TRBV27 with TRBJ2-7; 7 nucleotides match TRBD2. Germline trimming cut 4 bases from V and 2 bases from J; bases unmatched to any gene: 8. CDR1 is MNHEY and CDR2 is SMNVEV in the germline V gene (reference sequence). CDR3 length: 15 residues. CDR3 sequence reads: CASSSPGRAPYEQYF. The CDR3 nucleotides read TGTGCCAGCAGTTCCCCGGGGAGGGCCCCCTACGAGCAGTACTTC.

The chain employs TRBV5-6 and TRBJ1-6; 7 bases map to TRBD1. Per germline, CDR1 SGHDT and CDR2 YYEEEE. With V trimmed by 1 base and J by 7 bases, 8 bases remained unmatched. This CDR3 comprises 16 residues. CDR3 amino acids: CASSLWEQGRNSPLHF. DNA of the CDR3: TGTGCCAGCAGCTTGTGGGAACAGGGGCGGAATTCACCCCTCCACTTT.

The DNA of the CDR3 is TGTGCCAGCGCCTCAGGGGGAGAATACTATGGCTACACCTTC. As protein: CASASGGEYYGYTF. V usage is TRBV11-3 and J usage is TRBJ1-2, with 7 positions matching TRBD1. Germline loops: CDR1 SGHNT, CDR2 YENEEA. After removal of 8 bases from V and 3 bases from J, the junction contained 9 bases not matched to a gene. This CDR3 has 14 amino acids.